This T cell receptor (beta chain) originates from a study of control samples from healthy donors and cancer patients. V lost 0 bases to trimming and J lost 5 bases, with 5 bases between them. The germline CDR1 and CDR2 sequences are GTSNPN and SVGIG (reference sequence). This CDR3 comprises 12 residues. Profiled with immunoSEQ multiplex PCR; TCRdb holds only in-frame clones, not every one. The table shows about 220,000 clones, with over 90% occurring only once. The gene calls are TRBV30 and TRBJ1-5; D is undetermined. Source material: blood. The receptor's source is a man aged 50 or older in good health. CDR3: CAWSVNDQPQHF. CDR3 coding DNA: TGTGCCTGGAGTGTAAACGATCAGCCCCAGCATTTT.